The next 18 T cell receptor beta chains were all read from a single sample in a study of regulatory T cells in long-lasting Graves disease. CDR3 regions were amplified by Arm-PCR using iRepertoire HTBI primers to build TCR beta libraries. MiXCR, run by TCRdb on the multiplex PCR reads, gives a single entry per CDR3 protein. The sample consists of around 470,000 distinct CDR3 sequences, around 15% of them appearing once. As for time point: newly diagnosed GD, antithyroid drugs for less than 3 months. PBMCs were the source of the RNA used for TCR sequencing. A further study also used this sample, focusing on T cells in Graves' hyperthyroidism and ophthalmopathy.

Material: peripheral blood mononuclear cells (PBMCs), obtained at new diagnosis, from a patient treated with antithyroid drugs. These receptors all stem from a woman in her forties or fifties with Graves disease.

Many counts were recorded for this clonotype. The V and J genes are TRBV30 and TRBJ1-2, with D perhaps matching TRBD1 (5 bases). The ends were cut back, 3 bases at V and 11 bases at J, with 16 bases in the middle. The CDR3 spans 12 residues. CDR1 GTSNPN and CDR2 SVGIG come from the germline V gene (reference sequence). The CDR3 nucleotides read TGTGCCTGGAGAAGGGACGTGTTTACGTACACCTTC. Its protein product is CAWRRDVFTYTF.

This chain uses TRBV7-9 with TRBJ2-7, with D possibly TRBD2 on 6 matching bases. V dropped 6 bases and J dropped 0 bases, with 18 bases sitting between them. CDR1 SEHNR and CDR2 FQNEAQ come from the germline V gene (reference sequence). The CDR3 has 16 amino acids. CDR3 region: CASSPAESGPSYEQYF. The DNA for the CDR3 is TGTGCCAGCAGTCCAGCGGAAAGCGGGCCCTCCTACGAGCAGTACTTC.

This clonotype came up many times. The J gene is TRBJ2-3, the V gene TRBV20-1; TRBD1 agrees at 9 bases. V dropped 5 bases and J dropped 2; count of bases not matched to a gene: 5. Looked up from germline, CDR1 is DFQATT and CDR2 is SNEGSKA (reference sequence). CDR3 size: 14 residues. CDR3 DNA: TGCAGTGCTTCCGGGACAGGGCTCACAGATACGCAGTATTTT. It is translated as CSASGTGLTDTQYF.

This clonotype was seen at least ten times. The CDR3 sequence: CASSSLLAGGLRQDTDTQYF. In nucleotides, the CDR3 is TGTGCCAGCAGTTCCCTACTAGCGGGAGGGCTCCGTCAAGACACAGATACGCAGTATTTT. This rearrangement joins TRBV28 to TRBJ2-3; the match to TRBD2 covers 13 bases. CDR1 and CDR2 (germline): MDHEN, SYDVKM. CDR3 length: 20 residues. The V gene end was trimmed by 4 bases and the J gene end by 2 bases; junction bases not matched to a gene: 15.

Many counts were recorded for this clonotype. V and J are TRBV5-1 and TRBJ2-1; 9 nucleotides agree with TRBD2. The CDR3 extends over 16 amino acids. Trimming removed 0 bases from V and 4 bases from J; junction bases left unmatched: 5. Per germline, CDR1 SGHRS and CDR2 YFSETQ. The CDR3 coding sequence is TGCGCCAGCAGCTTGGTTCCTAGCGGGGAGTACAATGAGCAGTTCTTC. Its protein is CASSLVPSGEYNEQFF.

This clonotype was detected ten times or more. The chain recombines TRBV12-3 or TRBV12-4 with TRBJ1-2; D is possibly TRBD1 (6 bases). V lost 3 bases and J 4 bases, leaving 9 bases between the germline ends. This CDR3 comprises 13 residues. The CDR3 DNA reads as TGTGCCAGCAGTTTGAGGGGGGGCTATGGCTACACCTTC. This sequence encodes CASSLRGGYGYTF.

This clonotype was recorded a few times. The chain uses TRBV12-3 or TRBV12-4 and TRBJ1-5; TRBD1 aligns across 8 bases. Trimming cost V 5 bases and J 0 bases; bases outside gene matches: 9. The CDR3 totals 17 residues. Written as DNA, the CDR3 is TGTGCCAGCAGTCAAACGGGACAGGAGTATAGCAATCAGCCCCAGCATTTT. Amino acid sequence: CASSQTGQEYSNQPQHF.

This clonotype appeared many times. The V gene is TRBV11-2, the J gene TRBJ2-7, with D hard to call. This CDR3 has 14 amino acids. Germline values: CDR1 SGHAT, CDR2 FQNNGV. Trimming pared 4 bases from V and 1 base from J, leaving 11 bases between. CDR3 nucleotides: TGTGCCAGCAGCTCTGGACCCAAATCCTACGAGCAGTACTTC. This codes for CASSSGPKSYEQYF.

On this clonotype itself: One junction end does not reproduce the germline sequence, and a read error may be involved. The rearrangement links TRBV11-2 to TRBJ2-1, with 9 bases lining up with TRBD2. The CDR3 consists of 12 residues. Germline values: CDR1 SGHAT, CDR2 FQNNGV. The CDR3 protein is CASSLAAGGPDF. CDR3 nucleotide sequence: TGTGCCAGCAGCTTAGCCGCGGGAGGGCCGGATTTC.

This clonotype was seen just once. This could be a read error, since a much larger clone is one nucleotide away. This rearrangement joins TRBV11-2 to TRBJ1-1; TRBD1 aligns across 8 bases. V lost 0 bases to trimming and J lost 0 bases; unmatched junction nucleotides: 12. This CDR3 is 19 amino acids long. Germline V CDR1 and CDR2: SGHAT, FQNNGV. CDR3 region: CASSLDPRQGYNMNTEAFF. Written as DNA, the CDR3 is TGTGCCAGCAGCTTAGACCCCCGACAGGGGTACAACATGAACACTGAAGCTTTCTTT.

This clonotype has a count of ten or more. CDR3 sequence: CASSFLAGGAGELFF. CDR3 bases: TGCGCCAGCAGCTTCTTAGCGGGAGGAGCCGGGGAGCTGTTTTTT. The rearrangement links TRBV5-1 to TRBJ2-2, with TRBD2 identical over 10 bases. The V gene end was trimmed by 2 bases and the J gene end by 6 bases; junction bases not matched to a gene: 4. From germline, CDR1 is SGHRS and CDR2 YFSETQ. The CDR3 runs 15 residues.

In this sample, this clonotype turned up a few times. The chain recombines TRBV2 with TRBJ2-3; 7 nucleotides line up with TRBD2. The length of the CDR3 is 13 residues. Losses at the gene ends were 7 bases for V and 2 bases for J; bases not matched to a gene: 3. Germline V gene sequence: CDR1 SNHLY, CDR2 FYNNEI. For the CDR3, the DNA is TGTGCCAGCAACCGGGGGGTCACAGATACGCAGTATTTT. Translation: CASNRGVTDTQYF.

This chain links TRBV20-1 with TRBJ2-3; TRBD1 aligns across 10 bases. V was pared by 1 base and J by 2 bases, with 12 bases of the junction left unmatched. Germline CDR1 reads DFQATT; CDR2 reads SNEGSKA (reference sequence). The CDR3 length is 18 residues. The CDR3 spells CSARAGTGVRGSTDTQYF. The CDR3 DNA is TGCAGTGCTAGAGCCGGGACAGGGGTTCGCGGGTCCACAGATACGCAGTATTTT.

This clonotype was observed a few times. The V and J genes are TRBV3-1 and TRBJ1-2, with D unclear. The CDR3 totals 16 residues. Germline loops: CDR1 LGHDT, CDR2 YNNKEL (reference sequence). V dropped 1 base and J dropped 3 bases, with 15 bases sitting between them. CDR3 in amino acids: CASSQGPGGVDYGYTF. In DNA, the CDR3 is TGTGCCAGCAGCCAAGGGCCAGGCGGGGTGGACTATGGCTACACCTTC.

This rearrangement joins TRBV6-1 to TRBJ2-7; TRBD1 matches at 7 bases. V gave up 9 bases and J gave up 1 base; unmatched junction bases: 9. The CDR3 is 14 residues long. Germline V CDR1 and CDR2: MNHNS, SASEGT. This CDR3 reads CASENPGGSYEQYF. The CDR3 DNA reads as TGTGCCAGTGAGAACCCAGGGGGTTCCTACGAGCAGTACTTC.

The rearrangement links TRBV7-3 to TRBJ1-1; D is unclear. Germline CDR1 is SGHTA and CDR2 is FQGTGA. The CDR3 has 13 amino acids. V lost 1 base and J lost 3, with 6 bases in between. CDR3 in DNA: TGTGCCAGCAGCTTAAATCTCTACACTGAAGCTTTCTTT. It specifies CASSLNLYTEAFF.

This clonotype appeared many times. This rearrangement joins TRBV18 to TRBJ1-4; 7 bases align to TRBD1. The trim removed 3 bases at V and 8 bases at J, leaving 18 bases unmatched. The CDR3 extends over 18 amino acids. Germline V gives CDR1 KGHSH, CDR2 LQKENI. The CDR3 region is CASSPRQGGVVEDEKLFF. The CDR3 region has the DNA TGTGCCAGCTCACCTCGACAGGGCGGGGTCGTTGAGGACGAAAAACTGTTTTTT.

Details on this clonotype: A much larger clone is a single base away; this may be a read error. The CDR3 region has the DNA TGTGCCGGCAGCCCCTCGGGACAGGGGAACACTGAAGCTTTCTTT. Translation gives CAGSPSGQGNTEAFF. The chain links TRBV7-3 to TRBJ1-1; 9 bases match TRBD1. Germline lookup yields CDR1 SGHTA and CDR2 FQGTGA. The CDR3 totals 15 residues.